These T cell receptor beta chains were read from a single sample in a study of blood T cell repertoires in COVID-19. Sequencing used immunoSEQ multiplex PCR; TCRdb keeps in-frame clones, though not all of them. Of around 200,000 clones listed, about 89% are singletons. Sequencing was carried out using peripheral blood. The receptors here all came from a man aged 65 to 85 with acute or convalescent COVID-19. Each CDR3 is given with its conserved first and last residue. Each record gives: J gene, clone size, V gene, D gene, CDR3 DNA, CDR3 protein. The D gene is left open where the match is weak. Where a row states a size, it is once, few, many or the class of an expanded clone; other rows omit it.

J gene: TRBJ1-6; clone size: -; V gene: TRBV6-5; D gene: -; CDR3 DNA: TGTGCCAGCAGTTACGACAGCAATTCACCCCTCCACTTT; CDR3 protein: CASSYDSNSPLHF
J gene: TRBJ2-7; clone size: -; V gene: TRBV5-1; D gene: -; CDR3 DNA: TGCGCCAGCAGCGGTGTTCAGAACGAGCAGTACTTC; CDR3 protein: CASSGVQNEQYF
J gene: TRBJ2-5; clone size: -; V gene: TRBV6-5; D gene: TRBD2; CDR3 DNA: TGTGCCAGCAGTTACAGAGCGGGAGGGCAAGAGACCCAGTACTTC; CDR3 protein: CASSYRAGGQETQYF
J gene: TRBJ1-6; clone size: -; V gene: TRBV11-2; D gene: TRBD1; CDR3 DNA: TGTGCCAGCAGCTTGGCCCCTAGACAGGGTGCAAACTCACCCCTCCACTTT; CDR3 protein: CASSLAPRQGANSPLHF
J gene: TRBJ2-1; clone size: once; V gene: TRBV7-2; D gene: TRBD2; CDR3 DNA: TGTGCCAGCAGCCCGGGAGGGGGGAGCCCTAGCGGTGAGCAGTTCTTC; CDR3 protein: CASSPGGGSPSGEQFF
J gene: TRBJ2-7; clone size: -; V gene: TRBV18; D gene: -; CDR3 DNA: TGTGCCAGCTCACCGAGCAGGGACGAGCAGTACTTC; CDR3 protein: CASSPSRDEQYF
J gene: TRBJ1-6; clone size: -; V gene: TRBV27; D gene: -; CDR3 DNA: TGTGCCAGCAGCTTTGAAGGGGAGGAGAATTCACCCCTCCACTTT; CDR3 protein: CASSFEGEENSPLHF
J gene: TRBJ2-1; clone size: -; V gene: TRBV7-8; D gene: TRBD2; CDR3 DNA: TGTGCCAGCAGCCTATTTCCCTTAGCGGGGACGACCTACAATGAGCAGTTCTTC; CDR3 protein: CASSLFPLAGTTYNEQFF
J gene: TRBJ1-6; clone size: -; V gene: TRBV27; D gene: TRBD1; CDR3 DNA: TGTGCCAGCAGTTCCGGGACAGGTGCTTATTCACCCCTCCACTTT; CDR3 protein: CASSSGTGAYSPLHF
J gene: TRBJ2-7; clone size: -; V gene: TRBV11-2; D gene: TRBD2; CDR3 DNA: TGTGCCAGCAGCTTGACTAGCGGGAGTCCCAACGAGCAGTACTTC; CDR3 protein: CASSLTSGSPNEQYF
J gene: TRBJ1-1; clone size: -; V gene: TRBV7-9; D gene: TRBD1; CDR3 DNA: TGTGCCAGCAGTCGACAGGGAGGCACTGAAGCTTTCTTT; CDR3 protein: CASSRQGGTEAFF
J gene: TRBJ1-5; clone size: -; V gene: TRBV2; D gene: -; CDR3 DNA: TGTGCCAGCAGAACAGGTCTGAGCAATCAGCCCCAGCATTTT; CDR3 protein: CASRTGLSNQPQHF
J gene: TRBJ1-4; clone size: -; V gene: TRBV6-5; D gene: -; CDR3 DNA: TGTGCCAGCAGTCGTGAATGGACAGTGAATGAAAAACTGTTTTTT; CDR3 protein: CASSREWTVNEKLFF
J gene: TRBJ2-4; clone size: -; V gene: TRBV15; D gene: TRBD1; CDR3 DNA: TGTGCCACCAGCAACCGGGACAGGGAGTTCATTCAGTACTTC; CDR3 protein: CATSNRDREFIQYF
J gene: TRBJ2-2; clone size: -; V gene: TRBV21-1; D gene: -; CDR3 DNA: TGTGCCAGCAGCAAATGGTATGGTACAGCCCGGAACACCGGGGAGCTGTTTTTT; CDR3 protein: CASSKWYGTARNTGELFF
J gene: TRBJ1-2; clone size: -; V gene: TRBV5-4; D gene: TRBD1; CDR3 DNA: TGTGCCAGCAGACAACAGGGGGCCCCGGGGGGCTACACCTTC; CDR3 protein: CASRQQGAPGGYTF
J gene: TRBJ2-5; clone size: once; V gene: TRBV6-5; D gene: TRBD2; CDR3 DNA: TGTGCCAGCAGTTATACGGGACTAGCTCGAGAGACCCAGTACTTC; CDR3 protein: CASSYTGLARETQYF
J gene: TRBJ2-7; clone size: -; V gene: TRBV7-2; D gene: -; CDR3 DNA: TGTGCCAGCAGCTTAGACCGTAGTGAGATATACGAGCAGTACTTC; CDR3 protein: CASSLDRSEIYEQYF
J gene: TRBJ2-1; clone size: -; V gene: TRBV4-1; D gene: -; CDR3 DNA: TGCGCCAGCAGCCGTATGACGAGGGTACAAAACAATGAGCAGTTCTTC; CDR3 protein: CASSRMTRVQNNEQFF
J gene: TRBJ2-5; clone size: -; V gene: TRBV5-1; D gene: -; CDR3 DNA: TGCGCCAGCAGCTTGGTTCGCCCGGGAAGAGAGACCCAGTACTTC; CDR3 protein: CASSLVRPGRETQYF
J gene: TRBJ2-3; clone size: -; V gene: TRBV9; D gene: -; CDR3 DNA: TGTGCCAGCAGCCCAAACCCACATCTCTCTAGCACAGATACGCAGTATTTT; CDR3 protein: CASSPNPHLSSTDTQYF
J gene: TRBJ1-1; clone size: once; V gene: TRBV6-5; D gene: -; CDR3 DNA: TGTGCCAGCAGTAACCTACAGGGTGCCCGAGAAGCTTTCTTT; CDR3 protein: CASSNLQGAREAFF
J gene: TRBJ1-2; clone size: -; V gene: TRBV7-3; D gene: -; CDR3 DNA: TGTGCCAGCAGCTTAGGCGGGCGGGACGGCTACACCTTC; CDR3 protein: CASSLGGRDGYTF
J gene: TRBJ1-1; clone size: -; V gene: TRBV5-1; D gene: -; CDR3 DNA: TGCGCCAGCAGCTTGGGGGGGCCGCGACTGATATACACTGAAGCTTTCTTT; CDR3 protein: CASSLGGPRLIYTEAFF
J gene: TRBJ1-1; clone size: -; V gene: TRBV6-1; D gene: -; CDR3 DNA: TGTGCCAGCAGTGAAGAACTTTACACTGAAGCTTTCTTT; CDR3 protein: CASSEELYTEAFF
J gene: TRBJ2-5; clone size: -; V gene: TRBV5-1; D gene: -; CDR3 DNA: TGCGCCAGCAGCTTGTTTCAGAGCAGGATGGAGACCCAGTACTTC; CDR3 protein: CASSLFQSRMETQYF
J gene: TRBJ2-3; clone size: -; V gene: TRBV5-1; D gene: TRBD1; CDR3 DNA: TGCGCCAGCAGCCCAGGACAGGTCACAGATACGCAGTATTTT; CDR3 protein: CASSPGQVTDTQYF
J gene: TRBJ2-1; clone size: -; V gene: TRBV5-4; D gene: -; CDR3 DNA: TGTGCCAGCAGCCTTGAAGTAGTCGATGAGCAGTTCTTC; CDR3 protein: CASSLEVVDEQFF
J gene: TRBJ2-7; clone size: -; V gene: TRBV19; D gene: -; CDR3 DNA: TGTGCCAGTAGTAGGGCAGCCAATACCTACGAGCAGTACTTC; CDR3 protein: CASSRAANTYEQYF
J gene: TRBJ2-3; clone size: -; V gene: TRBV7-9; D gene: TRBD1; CDR3 DNA: TGTGCCAGCAGCAAGACAGGGACCAGCACAGATACGCAGTATTTT; CDR3 protein: CASSKTGTSTDTQYF
J gene: TRBJ2-1; clone size: -; V gene: TRBV19; D gene: TRBD2; CDR3 DNA: TGTGCCAGTAGTATAGGGGGGGGTCGTAGCTCCTACAATGAGCAGTTCTTC; CDR3 protein: CASSIGGGRSSYNEQFF
J gene: TRBJ2-1; clone size: few; V gene: TRBV5-5; D gene: -; CDR3 DNA: TGTGCCACCCGACAGGACCCCTACAATGAGCAGTTCTTC; CDR3 protein: CATRQDPYNEQFF
J gene: TRBJ1-2; clone size: -; V gene: TRBV19; D gene: -; CDR3 DNA: TGTGCCAGTAGCCTAGATCCGGAGGGCTATGGCTACACCTTC; CDR3 protein: CASSLDPEGYGYTF
J gene: TRBJ1-2; clone size: -; V gene: TRBV19; D gene: TRBD1; CDR3 DNA: TGTGCCAGTAGTGTTCGACAGGGAGGAAATGGCTACACCTTC; CDR3 protein: CASSVRQGGNGYTF
J gene: TRBJ2-1; clone size: -; V gene: TRBV28; D gene: TRBD1; CDR3 DNA: TGTGCCAGCAGTGTGGGACAGTACAATGAGCAGTTCTTC; CDR3 protein: CASSVGQYNEQFF
J gene: TRBJ1-6; clone size: -; V gene: TRBV4-3; D gene: -; CDR3 DNA: TGCGCCAGCAGCCAAGAAAGAGGTTCACCCCTCCACTTT; CDR3 protein: CASSQERGSPLHF
J gene: TRBJ2-1; clone size: -; V gene: TRBV7-2; D gene: TRBD2; CDR3 DNA: TGTGCCAGCAGCTCCCCGACTAGCGGGAGCTCCTACAATGAGCAGTTCTTC; CDR3 protein: CASSSPTSGSSYNEQFF
J gene: TRBJ1-3; clone size: few; V gene: TRBV5-1; D gene: -; CDR3 DNA: TGCGCCAGCAGCTTGTCCCCGTTCTCTGGAAACACCATATATTTT; CDR3 protein: CASSLSPFSGNTIYF
J gene: TRBJ1-2; clone size: -; V gene: TRBV4-3; D gene: -; CDR3 DNA: TGCGCCAGCAGCCAAGCGGGGGGGGCCGGCTATGGCTACACCTTC; CDR3 protein: CASSQAGGAGYGYTF
J gene: TRBJ2-5; clone size: -; V gene: TRBV24-1; D gene: -; CDR3 DNA: TGTGCCACCGGCGGGGACCCAGAGACCCAGTACTTC; CDR3 protein: CATGGDPETQYF
J gene: TRBJ1-4; clone size: -; V gene: TRBV7-9; D gene: TRBD1; CDR3 DNA: TGTGCCAGCAGCTTAGGACAGGGATACGAAAAACTGTTTTTT; CDR3 protein: CASSLGQGYEKLFF
J gene: TRBJ2-7; clone size: -; V gene: TRBV5-1; D gene: TRBD1; CDR3 DNA: TGCGCCAGCAGCCAGGACAGGGGGCGTTACGAGCAGTACTTC; CDR3 protein: CASSQDRGRYEQYF
J gene: TRBJ2-3; clone size: -; V gene: TRBV7-3; D gene: -; CDR3 DNA: TGTGCCAGCAGCTTTGACTCCACAGATACGCAGTATTTT; CDR3 protein: CASSFDSTDTQYF
J gene: TRBJ1-1; clone size: -; V gene: TRBV3-1/TRBV3-2; D gene: TRBD1; CDR3 DNA: TGTGCCAGCAGCCAAGCAAGACAGGGAAACACTGAAGCTTTCTTT; CDR3 protein: CASSQARQGNTEAFF
J gene: TRBJ1-6; clone size: -; V gene: TRBV28; D gene: TRBD1; CDR3 DNA: TGTGCCAGCAGCCCAGGGAGGGACAGGCAACCCCAGGACTCACCCCTCCACTTT; CDR3 protein: CASSPGRDRQPQDSPLHF
J gene: TRBJ2-1; clone size: -; V gene: TRBV2; D gene: TRBD1; CDR3 DNA: TGTGCCAGCAGTAAAGAGACAGGGACCTACAATGAGCAGTTCTTC; CDR3 protein: CASSKETGTYNEQFF
J gene: TRBJ2-7; clone size: once; V gene: TRBV28; D gene: -; CDR3 DNA: TGTGCCAGCAGTTTATTCGGGGGGCAGGTCACCACCTACGAGCAGTACTTC; CDR3 protein: CASSLFGGQVTTYEQYF
J gene: TRBJ2-4; clone size: -; V gene: TRBV11-2; D gene: -; CDR3 DNA: TGTGCCAGCAGCGGACTTCGGGTCATGTTAGCCAAAAACATTCAGTACTTC; CDR3 protein: CASSGLRVMLAKNIQYF
J gene: TRBJ1-1; clone size: -; V gene: TRBV7-8; D gene: TRBD1; CDR3 DNA: TGTGCCAGCATCCCTTTTACAGGGGGTGGATCTGAAGCTTTCTTT; CDR3 protein: CASIPFTGGGSEAFF
J gene: TRBJ2-1; clone size: -; V gene: TRBV5-4; D gene: TRBD2; CDR3 DNA: TGTGCCAGCAGCTCACAGGGGCTAGCGGGAGTAGGTGAGCAGTTCTTC; CDR3 protein: CASSSQGLAGVGEQFF
J gene: TRBJ2-7; clone size: -; V gene: TRBV5-1; D gene: TRBD2; CDR3 DNA: TGCGCCAGCAGCTTGCCTAGCGGGGGATCCGAGCAGTACTTC; CDR3 protein: CASSLPSGGSEQYF
J gene: TRBJ1-5; clone size: -; V gene: TRBV24-1; D gene: -; CDR3 DNA: TGTGCCACTCCCTTGTGGGGGGGGCCTAATCAGCCCCAGCATTTT; CDR3 protein: CATPLWGGPNQPQHF